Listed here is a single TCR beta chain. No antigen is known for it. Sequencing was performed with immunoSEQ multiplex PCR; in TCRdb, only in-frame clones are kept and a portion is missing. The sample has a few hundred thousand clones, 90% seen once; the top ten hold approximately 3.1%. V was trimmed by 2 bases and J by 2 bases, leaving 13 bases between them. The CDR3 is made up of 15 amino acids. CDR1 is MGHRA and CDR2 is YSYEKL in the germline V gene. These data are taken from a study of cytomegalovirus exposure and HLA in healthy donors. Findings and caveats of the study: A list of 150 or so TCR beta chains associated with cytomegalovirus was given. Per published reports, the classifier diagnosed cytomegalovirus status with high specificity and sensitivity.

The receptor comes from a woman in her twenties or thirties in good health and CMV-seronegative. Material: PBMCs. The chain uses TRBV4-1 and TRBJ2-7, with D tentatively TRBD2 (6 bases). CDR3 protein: CASSQRIGGAYEQYF. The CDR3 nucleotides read TGCGCCAGCAGCCAACGGATCGGCGGGGCCTACGAGCAGTACTTC.